The T cell receptor beta chain described here comes from a study of chemoradiotherapy in HPV16-positive cancers. Study context: Functional T-cell assays on a couple of HPV16-positive patients' cells defined candidate HPV-specific clones and common TCR motifs.

Samples were taken several times over chemoradiotherapy. Libraries were prepared by immunoSEQ multiplex PCR; TCRdb keeps only in-frame clonotypes and omits some of them. The table shows 12,000 to 15,000 clones, with around 90% occurring only once. A note on this clone: The antigen is unknown.

The study's findings and limits: Candidate HPV-specific clones and E7-related TCR motifs grew in tumor during treatment. Functional assays defining HPV-specific T cells used only a couple of HPV16-positive patients.

The clonotype was recovered from a human donor with HPV-associated anogenital cancer. The sequences come from blood, collected from a patient who underwent chemoradiotherapy.

CDR3 nucleotide sequence: TGTGCCAGCTGCTACAACCTCTACGAGCAGTACTTC. Translation gives CASCYNLYEQYF. This sequence joins TRBV2 and TRBJ2-7, with no clear D. Germline CDR1 reads SNHLY; CDR2 reads FYNNEI. The CDR3 has 12 amino acids. Trimming shortened V by 8 bases and J by 3 bases, and 11 bases separated the two germline ends.